The present entry profiles one TCR beta chain with its context. The antigen this receptor binds is unknown. No per-base quality is available; no much larger clone lies one base away. RNA was extracted using the RNeasy kit, and roughly 0.5 to 1 ug of the RNA was reverse transcribed with random hexamers. TCR beta CDR3 regions were amplified with the immunoSEQ multiplex PCR assay covering 54 Vbeta and 13 Jbeta segments. PCR amplification bias was corrected using a synthetic template baseline for primer optimization and computational correction. Per the original workflow: Reads were annotated to V, D and J genes per IMGT and analyzed with immunoSEQ Analyzer, keeping only productive sequences. Clonality was calculated as one minus the Shannon entropy normalized by log2 of the number of productive unique sequences. Public and private clones were assessed among the 100 most prevalent clones of each patient and control. A clone was defined as Susac-specific if it was absent from the healthy and MS cohorts, from around 960 published viral clones and from other ImmuneACCESS disease sequences. Clones were called with MiXCR by TCRdb after fastp trimmed the public reads at Q25, and only in-frame beta chains were retained. Rows are unified per CDR3 protein, each entry keeping the most common DNA and genes. Clone size and V and J calls follow TCRdb, not the original study. This sample gives roughly 250,000 distinct CDR3 sequences in total; almost 97% of them show up just once. The ten largest make up 0.095% to 0.12% of the sample.

V lost 2 bases and J lost 4 bases, and the count of bases not matched to a germline gene is 7. The CDR3, cysteine through phenylalanine, is 15 amino acids long. Kept here is only the CDR3 DNA, which spans 45 bases and is read in frame from base 1. Per the germline V gene (reference sequence), GTSNPN is the CDR1 and SVGIG is the CDR2. The data originate from a study of CD8 T cells in Susac syndrome (dated by TCRdb to between 2018 and 2021). About the investigation overall: Among the Susac syndrome patients who were sequenced, clinically active disease was present in roughly six and clinical remission was observed in fewer than 10. At blood withdrawal, Susac syndrome patients were therapy-naive, treated with corticosteroids (with IVIg additionally given to some), or treated with IVIg alone. The study used repertoire sequencing to test whether antigen drove CD8+ T cell activation and differentiation in Susac syndrome. Beyond this particular receptor, the publication reports: In patients with Susac syndrome, the CD4+ T cell repertoire showed no detectable clonal expansion. The number of individuals in the TCR sequencing and HLA analysis was acknowledged as relatively small.

Peripheral blood CD8+ and CD4+ T cells from healthy donors, Susac syndrome patients and multiple sclerosis patients were profiled by high-throughput TCR beta sequencing. Recently defined diagnostic criteria for definite or probable disease were met by the Susac syndrome patients. Bulk CD8+ and CD4+ T cells were purified by magnetic negative isolation, whereas CD8+ TEMRA cells were enriched by FACS. Blood was collected in EDTA tubes and processed within 24 hours, with PBMCs isolated through density gradient centrifugation. PBMCs intended for TCR sequencing were cryopreserved in liquid nitrogen and were subsequently thawed in a 37 degrees C water bath. Purity of sorted or isolated CD4+, CD8+ and CD8+ TEMRA cells was at least 90%.

The rearranged segments are TRBV30 and TRBJ1-2, and TRBD1 matches 10 of the central bases. The TCR sequence derives from a human donor with Susac syndrome. Source material: CD4+ T cells from PBMCs. The encoded CDR3 is CAWSFTGTGAYGYTF. The bases read TGTGCCTGGAGTTTCACCGGGACAGGGGCCTATGGCTACACCTTC.